This TCR beta chain was recovered during a study of cytomegalovirus exposure and HLA in healthy donors. The germline gives CDR1 SNHLY, CDR2 FYNNEI. Trimming cost V 8 bases and J 7 bases, with 14 bases left between them. The CDR3 runs to 12 residues. PCR primers comprised 60 Vbeta and 13 Jbeta primers. The assay was immunoSEQ multiplex PCR, and TCRdb's table has in-frame clones only and misses some. The sample records 110,000 to 150,000 clones, around 81% being singletons. The chain recombines TRBV2 with TRBJ1-1, with D possibly matching TRBD1 (5 bases). The sample taken for sequencing was PBMCs. This clonotype was obtained from a male donor in good health and CMV-seronegative. In nucleotides, the CDR3 is TGTGCCAGCCCCGACAGAGACAGTGAAGCTTTCTTT. Amino acid sequence: CASPDRDSEAFF.